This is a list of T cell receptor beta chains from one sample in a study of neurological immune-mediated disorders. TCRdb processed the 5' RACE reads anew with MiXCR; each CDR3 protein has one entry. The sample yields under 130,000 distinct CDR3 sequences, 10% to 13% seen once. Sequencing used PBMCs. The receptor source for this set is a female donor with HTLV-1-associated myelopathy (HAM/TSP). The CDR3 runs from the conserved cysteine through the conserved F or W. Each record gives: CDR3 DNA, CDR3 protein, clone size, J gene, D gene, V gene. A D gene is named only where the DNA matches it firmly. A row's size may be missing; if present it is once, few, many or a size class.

TGCGCCAGCAACGGACAGGGCCCTAGCACAGATACGCAGTATTTT	CASNGQGPSTDTQYF	many	TRBJ2-3	TRBD1	TRBV5-1
TGTGCCAGCAGCAAGTACAGGGCCACCTATAATTCACCCCTCCACTTT	CASSKYRATYNSPLHF	many	TRBJ1-6	.	TRBV7-2
TGTGCCAGCAGTCCCCCAATCAGGGGCACAGATACGCAGTATTTT	CASSPPIRGTDTQYF	many	TRBJ2-3	.	TRBV28
TGTGCCAGCAGTTTCAAGGGTATAGGAAGCAATCAGCCCCAGCATTTT	CASSFKGIGSNQPQHF	many	TRBJ1-5	.	TRBV12-3/TRBV12-4
TGTGCCAGCAGTTACTCCAGGGGAGATCACACCGGGGAGCTGTTTTTT	CASSYSRGDHTGELFF	few	TRBJ2-2	.	TRBV6-5
TGCAGTGCTAGATCGGGGAGTGGCACTGAAGCTTTCTTT	CSARSGSGTEAFF	many	TRBJ1-1	.	TRBV20-1
TGTAGCGTCGCAGGGTGCGTCGATGAGCAGTTCTTC	CSVAGCVDEQFF	.	TRBJ2-1	.	TRBV29-1
TGTGCCAGCAGCGTACAGGGAGGCGGCTACACCTTC	CASSVQGGGYTF	few	TRBJ1-2	.	TRBV9
TGTGCCAGCAGCAGGGACGGAGAGCCCTATGGCTACACCTTC	CASSRDGEPYGYTF	many	TRBJ1-2	.	TRBV6-4
TGTGCCAGCAGTTTAAGGGGGCGATATGACAATGAGCAGTTCTTC	CASSLRGRYDNEQFF	many	TRBJ2-1	TRBD1	TRBV12-3/TRBV12-4
TGTGCCACCACCCGGCTCGGAACGAGCACAGATACGCAGTATTTT	CATTRLGTSTDTQYF	many	TRBJ2-3	.	TRBV2
TGTGCCAGCAGCCCGGCACAGGGTCGTCAGCCCCAGCATTTT	CASSPAQGRQPQHF	many	TRBJ1-5	.	TRBV7-8
TGTGCCAGCAGTTCTCCCTGGACTAGCGGCACAGATACGCAGTATTTT	CASSSPWTSGTDTQYF	many	TRBJ2-3	TRBD2	TRBV6-5
.	CASSFYICSALRTSAKGEQYF	.	TRBJ2-7	.	TRBV7-2
TGTGCCAGCAGTTACGGTAGCGGGGGGGAGACCCAGTACTTC	CASSYGSGGETQYF	many	TRBJ2-5	TRBD2	TRBV6-5
TGTGCCAGCAGTGCAGGGGAGGCCTACGAGCAGTACTTC	CASSAGEAYEQYF	many	TRBJ2-7	.	TRBV6-5
TGTGCCAGCAGTTCCGGACTAGCCTTGAACACCGGGGAGCTGTTTTTT	CASSSGLALNTGELFF	many	TRBJ2-2	TRBD2	TRBV12-3/TRBV12-4
TGTGCCAGCACCCCCGCTTCCGGGTTTCTGTGCACAGATACGCAGTATTTT	CASTPASGFLCTDTQYF	.	TRBJ2-3	.	TRBV21-1
TGTGCCAGCAGTGAGGGACAGGGGGTTCGTTCACCCCTCCACTTT	CASSEGQGVRSPLHF	.	TRBJ1-6	TRBD1	TRBV6-1
TGTGCCAGCAGCCAATCCGGGACCAGCGGTACGCAGTATTTT	CASSQSGTSGTQYF	many	TRBJ2-3	.	TRBV5-5
TGTGCCAGTAAGGACAGCAATCAGCCCCAGCATTTT	CASKDSNQPQHF	.	TRBJ1-5	.	TRBV19
TGCGCCAGCAGCTTGGGACAGGGAACAACTTGGTACTTC	CASSLGQGTTWYF	.	TRBJ2-5	TRBD1	TRBV5-1
TGTGCCAGCAGGGGGGTGGGGGTGGATACGCAGTATTTT	CASRGVGVDTQYF	.	TRBJ2-3	.	TRBV25-1
TGTGCCAGCAGTACGGGGGGGACTAGCGGGGCAAGCGGGACCCAGTACTTC	CASSTGGTSGASGTQYF	many	TRBJ2-5	TRBD2	TRBV12-3/TRBV12-4
TGCAGTGCTGTGATTAGCTACGAGCAGTACTTC	CSAVISYEQYF	many	TRBJ2-7	.	TRBV20-1
TGCAGTGCTACCGGGGGGGCCATCAGAGAGACCCAGTACTTC	CSATGGAIRETQYF	many	TRBJ2-5	TRBD2	TRBV20-1
TGTGCCAGCAGTTTATCGAGGGATAGGGGAGTAAGACTTAGCTCCTACAATGAGCAGTTCTTC	CASSLSRDRGVRLSSYNEQFF	.	TRBJ2-1	.	TRBV27
TGCAGTGCTAGAGATGGGGGAGGCAATCAGCCCCAGCATTTT	CSARDGGGNQPQHF	many	TRBJ1-5	.	TRBV20-1
TGCGCCAGCTCACTAAGCGGGTACTATACAGATACGCAGTATTTT	CASSLSGYYTDTQYF	many	TRBJ2-3	.	TRBV5-1
TGTGCCAGCAGCCAAGATGGGGGGGGTGCTCAGCCCCAGCATTTT	CASSQDGGGAQPQHF	many	TRBJ1-5	.	TRBV3-1
TGTGCCAGTACGAACGGCGGGACAGCAGTTTACGAGCAGTACTTC	CASTNGGTAVYEQYF	few	TRBJ2-7	.	TRBV19
TGTGCCAGCAGCCCGGGGGGCTTGGATACGCAGTATTTT	CASSPGGLDTQYF	many	TRBJ2-3	.	TRBV14
TGCAGTGCCACCAAAAAGGCCGAGCAGTACTTC	CSATKKAEQYF	many	TRBJ2-7	.	TRBV20-1
TGTGCCAGCAGCTTCTCTAGGGTCTCTCTAGAGACCCAGTACTTC	CASSFSRVSLETQYF	many	TRBJ2-5	.	TRBV7-2
TGTGCCAGCAAGGGCCAGGCTGAGGGCTATACCTTC	CASKGQAEGYTF	few	TRBJ1-2	.	TRBV6-5
TGTGCCAGCAGCACGCGAACGGGGGGGCTGAGCACAGATACGCAGTATTTT	CASSTRTGGLSTDTQYF	few	TRBJ2-3	TRBD2	TRBV9
TGTGCCAGCAGTTTTGGTGTCGGGCCGACCACCGGGGAGCTGTTTTTT	CASSFGVGPTTGELFF	many	TRBJ2-2	.	TRBV28
TGCAGCGTTACGGCAGGGGCTAACTATGGCTACACCTTC	CSVTAGANYGYTF	.	TRBJ1-2	.	TRBV29-1
TGTGCCAGCAGCTTGGGATTTTCATCTGGAAACACCATATATTTT	CASSLGFSSGNTIYF	many	TRBJ1-3	.	TRBV5-5
TGTGCCAGCAGTGGGGGTTTAGGGGGGACAATCGGCTACACCTTC	CASSGGLGGTIGYTF	many	TRBJ1-2	.	TRBV12-3/TRBV12-4
TGTGCCAGCAGCTTAAGGGTAGATACGCAGTATTTT	CASSLRVDTQYF	many	TRBJ2-3	.	TRBV11-2
TGTGCTAGTGGTTTGGTACGGTGGGGCCGGGAGAGACTTCCCAGTTACTACAATGAGCAGTTCTTC	CASGLVRWGRERLPSYYNEQFF	many	TRBJ2-1	.	TRBV12-5
TGTGCTAGTGGTTTCGGGGTGGGGGATTACAATGAGCAGTTCTTC	CASGFGVGDYNEQFF	.	TRBJ2-1	.	TRBV12-5
TGCAGCGTCGGACTCTCGGACACCTATTCTAACTATGGCTACACCTTC	CSVGLSDTYSNYGYTF	many	TRBJ1-2	.	TRBV29-1
TGTGCCAGCAGCCGGGACACCCTCTATGGCTACACCTTC	CASSRDTLYGYTF	many	TRBJ1-2	.	TRBV7-2
TGCAGTGCTACAGGGACAAAGAACACCGGGGAGCTGTTTTTT	CSATGTKNTGELFF	.	TRBJ2-2	.	TRBV20-1
TGTGCCAGCAGCCCGGACGGGGACGGATACGAGCAGTACTTC	CASSPDGDGYEQYF	many	TRBJ2-7	.	TRBV5-5
TGCAGTGCTCGTCAACAGGGGTTTGGGACAGATACGCAGTATTTT	CSARQQGFGTDTQYF	many	TRBJ2-3	TRBD1	TRBV20-1
TGTGCCAGCAGCCGAATGGACAGGGGAGCCTATGGCTACACCTTC	CASSRMDRGAYGYTF	many	TRBJ1-2	TRBD1	TRBV5-6
TGCGCCAGCGGGCAGGAGAGCTCCTACAATGAGCAGTTCTTC	CASGQESSYNEQFF	many	TRBJ2-1	.	TRBV5-1
TGTGCCAGCAGCTCGCGGGGGTCGAGCACAGATACGCAGTATTTT	CASSSRGSSTDTQYF	many	TRBJ2-3	TRBD2	TRBV7-2
TGTGCCAGCCGTAACAGAACAAACTATGGCTACACCTTC	CASRNRTNYGYTF	many	TRBJ1-2	.	TRBV12-3/TRBV12-4
TGTGCCAGCAGTCCAGCCGGGGGACGACGTGAAGCTTTCTTT	CASSPAGGRREAFF	few	TRBJ1-1	.	TRBV27
TGTGCCAGCAGCTTAGGTTGGCGAAGCTCTGGGGCCAACGTCCTGACTTTC	CASSLGWRSSGANVLTF	many	TRBJ2-6	.	TRBV11-2
TGTGCCATCAGTGGGACCGCCGATGGGGGCTACACCTTC	CAISGTADGGYTF	many	TRBJ1-2	.	TRBV10-3